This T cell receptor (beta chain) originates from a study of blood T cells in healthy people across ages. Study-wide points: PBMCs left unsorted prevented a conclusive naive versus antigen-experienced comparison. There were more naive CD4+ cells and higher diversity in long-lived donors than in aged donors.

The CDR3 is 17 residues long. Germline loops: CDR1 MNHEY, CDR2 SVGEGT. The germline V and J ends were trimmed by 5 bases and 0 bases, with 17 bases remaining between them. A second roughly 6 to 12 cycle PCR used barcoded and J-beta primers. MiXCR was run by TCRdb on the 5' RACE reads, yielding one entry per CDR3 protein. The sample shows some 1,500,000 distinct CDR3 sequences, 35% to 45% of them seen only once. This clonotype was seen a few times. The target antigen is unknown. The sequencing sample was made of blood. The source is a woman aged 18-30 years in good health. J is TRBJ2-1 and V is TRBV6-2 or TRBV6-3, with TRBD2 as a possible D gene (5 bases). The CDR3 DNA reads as TGTGCCAGCAGTAAATTGAGGGTTTTAAGCTCCTACAATGAGCAGTTCTTC. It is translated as CASSKLRVLSSYNEQFF.